The 13 T cell receptor beta chains given below trace back to one sample, sequenced in a study of a mutant IDH1 vaccine in newly diagnosed glioma. No antigen is known for these receptors. Time point: week 35, safety follow-up. In every dose of vaccine, 300 ug of mutant IDH1 20-mer peptide was given alongside topical imiquimod. Measured with immunoSEQ multiplex PCR; TCRdb has only the in-frame clones, and not every one. The sample includes about 46,000 clones, approximately 92% of them seen just once. The input for sequencing was PBMCs, taken from a glioma patient whose treatment included an IDH1 peptide vaccine. Receptor source: a man over 45 with glioma.

J is TRBJ2-7 and V is TRBV7-6, with TRBD1 matching over 9 bases. The V gene's germline CDR1 is SGHVS and CDR2 FNYEAQ. With 1 base clipped from V and 2 bases from J, the junction kept 0 bases outside the gene matches. This CDR3 has 14 amino acids. For the CDR3, the DNA is TGTGCCAGCAGCTTAGGACAGGGGGCCTACGAGCAGTACTTC. Protein product: CASSLGQGAYEQYF.

The chain links TRBV29-1 to TRBJ2-1, with 9 positions matching TRBD1. After removal of 7 bases from V and 4 bases from J, the junction contained 8 bases not matched to a gene. The CDR3 runs 14 residues. CDR1 is SQVTM and CDR2 is ANQGSEA in the germline V gene. The CDR3 DNA sequence: TGCAGCGGCAGCGACAGGGGGTCGTACAATGAGCAGTTCTTC. Protein: CSGSDRGSYNEQFF.

CDR3 protein: CASSLSPGRNYEQYF. CDR3 coding DNA: TGCGCCAGCAGCTTGAGCCCCGGGAGAAACTACGAGCAGTACTTC. This chain connects TRBV5-1 to TRBJ2-7, with D maybe TRBD2 (6 bases). V was clipped by 1 base and J by 3 bases, with 14 bases between them. CDR3 length equals 15 residues. Per germline, CDR1 SGHRS and CDR2 YFSETQ.

The J gene is TRBJ1-1, the V gene TRBV27, with a possible D match to TRBD1 (5 bases). CDR3 size: 16 residues. Per the germline V gene, CDR1 is MNHEY and CDR2 is SMNVEV (reference sequence). Trimming took 4 bases from V and 1 from J, leaving 16 bases between them. CDR3 in amino acids: CASSSFPWGGNTEAFF. DNA for the CDR3: TGTGCCAGCAGTTCGTTTCCGTGGGGGGGGAACACTGAAGCTTTCTTT.

This clone was observed once. The V and J genes are TRBV19 and TRBJ1-5; TRBD1 might be the D (6 bases). Germline V CDR1 and CDR2: LNHDA, SQIVND (reference sequence). The CDR3 contains 14 residues. V was trimmed by 3 bases and J by 3 bases, leaving 9 bases between them. Written as DNA, the CDR3 is TGTGCCAGTAGTATTGGACAGCCCAATCAGCCCCAGCATTTT. Protein product: CASSIGQPNQPQHF.

The chain has TRBV10-3 and TRBJ1-1; D unclear. This CDR3 has 17 residues. Germline assignment: CDR1 ENHRY and CDR2 SYGVKD. V shed 0 bases and J shed 3 bases, with 17 bases lying between them. In DNA, the CDR3 is TGTGCCATCAGTGAGTCGACTCTATCGGTTAGGCACACTGAAGCTTTCTTT. It encodes CAISESTLSVRHTEAFF.

V is TRBV9 and J is TRBJ2-5; 7 bases match TRBD2. Per germline, CDR1 SGDLS and CDR2 YYNGEE. This CDR3 is built from 15 residues. With V trimmed by 4 bases and J by 2 bases, 8 bases remained unmatched. The CDR3 DNA sequence: TGTGCCAGCAGCCTAGGAGAGCGGGATCAAGAGACCCAGTACTTC. Translation gives CASSLGERDQETQYF.

This chain links TRBV9 with TRBJ2-6; D uncertain. Germline V gene sequence: CDR1 SGDLS, CDR2 YYNGEE. The ends were cut back, 1 base at V and 0 bases at J, with 2 bases in the middle. CDR3 length: 14 amino acids. The CDR3 sequence: CASSVFSGANVLTF. The CDR3 bases are TGTGCCAGCAGCGTATTCTCTGGGGCCAACGTCCTGACTTTC.

The rearrangement uses TRBV27 and TRBJ1-1; D unresolved. Germline-derived CDR1 and CDR2 are MNHEY and SMNVEV (reference sequence). Trimming stripped 0 bases from V and 1 base from J, with 3 bases between. The CDR3 is 13 residues long. The chain's CDR3 is CASSLSRNTEAFF. For the CDR3, the DNA is TGTGCCAGCAGTTTATCTCGGAACACTGAAGCTTTCTTT.

As DNA, the CDR3 is TGTGCCAGCAGCCATGGGTTGTGGGCTGACAACACTGAAGCTTTCTTT. This translates into CASSHGLWADNTEAFF. The rearrangement uses TRBV4-2 and TRBJ1-1, with unresolved D. V was cut by 3 bases and J by 2 bases, with 16 bases left in between. In germline, CDR1 is LGHNA, CDR2 YNFKEQ. The CDR3 has 16 amino acids.

The V call is TRBV7-9, the J call TRBJ2-5; D gene uncertain. Germline CDR1 is SEHNR and CDR2 is FQNEAQ (reference sequence). With 4 bases removed from V and 4 bases from J, the gap between germline ends came to 10 bases. The CDR3 loop spans 13 amino acids. The CDR3 DNA follows: TGTGCCAGCAGCTCCGAAGTGGTAGAGACCCAGTACTTC. It encodes CASSSEVVETQYF.

The V and J genes are TRBV2 and TRBJ1-1, with 8 bases matching TRBD1. This CDR3 has 16 amino acids. CDR1 and CDR2 (germline): SNHLY, FYNNEI. J lost 8 bases, V lost 3 bases, and 14 bases had no gene match. CDR3 region: CASSDRGQFVPWEAFF. CDR3 nucleotide sequence: TGTGCCAGCAGTGACAGGGGGCAGTTCGTTCCCTGGGAAGCTTTCTTT.

V usage is TRBV4-1 and J usage is TRBJ1-4; the D is unclear. This CDR3 is 13 amino acids long. Germline V CDR1 and CDR2: MGHRA, YSYEKL. Trimming left V 4 bases short and J 8 bases short, with 11 bases between. The CDR3 spells CASSLDGEEKLFF. The CDR3 nucleotides read TGCGCCAGCAGCCTGGACGGGGAAGAAAAACTGTTTTTT.